This T cell receptor (beta chain) was identified in a study of regulatory T cells in long-lasting Graves disease. Study background: The study counted Graves' disease as persistent given over 5 years of antithyroid drugs and positive TSH receptor antibodies. Study-wide findings and caveats: More public clonotypes were shared by persistent patients (about 3,000) than by new patients (roughly 930).

With regard to this clonotype: Its matching antigen is unknown. The junction departs from germline at one end; a sequencing error may be responsible.

The time point denotes: persistent/refractory GD, antithyroid drugs over 5 years with positive TRAb. RNA from PBMCs was the source of the TCR library. Approximately 8.6-milliliter peripheral blood samples went into EDTA tubes. Building of the TCR beta libraries involved iRepertoire HTBI primers and Arm-PCR of CDR3 regions. TCRdb analysed the multiplex PCR reads with MiXCR anew, one entry per CDR3 protein. Altogether some 280,000 distinct CDR3 sequences are present, 22% being singletons, with the ten largest covering roughly three fifths. The material sequenced was peripheral blood mononuclear cells (PBMCs), taken when the disease was refractory, from a patient treated with antithyroid drugs. The source is a female donor with Graves disease.

The CDR3 sequence: CSASDLDSSNGKLFF. As DNA, the CDR3 is TGCAGTGCTTCAGACCTCGACAGTTCTAATGGAAAACTGTTTTTT. This chain joins TRBV20-1 and TRBJ1-4, with D possibly being TRBD1 (5 bases). Germline V gene data show CDR1 as DFQATT and CDR2 as SNEGSKA (reference sequence). This CDR3 has 15 residues.